The following is a TCR beta chain sequence with its context. The antigen is undetermined. The data were obtained in a study of beta chain features in type 1 diabetes. As for the study in general: Age, gender, cell numbers and subset yield matched between patients and controls.

Expressed TCRB transcripts got sequenced, as all isolated RNA was reverse transcribed. Sequencing was performed with immunoSEQ multiplex PCR; in TCRdb, only in-frame clones are kept and a portion is missing. The data contain over 700,000 clones, about a sixth of them seen just once; the ten biggest clones take up 0.02% to 0.03%. Trimming cost V 7 bases and J 12 bases; bases outside gene matches: 9. Germline loops: CDR1 SQVTM, CDR2 ANQGSEA. The CDR3 runs to 11 residues. Study-wide results and limits: Researchers could not determine here whether HLA type influences TCRB rearrangement. In every one of the four CD4+ subsets, TCRB CDR3s were moderately but significantly shorter in Type 1 diabetes patients. Patients' naive, central memory and regulatory TCRB repertoires appeared more alike than those of healthy donors.

J is TRBJ2-7 and V is TRBV29-1; 10 nucleotides line up with TRBD1. This TCR was sampled from a woman aged 18-29 years in good health. Sequences were obtained from naive CD4+ T cells from blood. The CDR3 loop reads CSAGTGDNLYF. CDR3 nucleotide sequence: TGCAGCGCCGGGACAGGGGATAATCTGTACTTC.